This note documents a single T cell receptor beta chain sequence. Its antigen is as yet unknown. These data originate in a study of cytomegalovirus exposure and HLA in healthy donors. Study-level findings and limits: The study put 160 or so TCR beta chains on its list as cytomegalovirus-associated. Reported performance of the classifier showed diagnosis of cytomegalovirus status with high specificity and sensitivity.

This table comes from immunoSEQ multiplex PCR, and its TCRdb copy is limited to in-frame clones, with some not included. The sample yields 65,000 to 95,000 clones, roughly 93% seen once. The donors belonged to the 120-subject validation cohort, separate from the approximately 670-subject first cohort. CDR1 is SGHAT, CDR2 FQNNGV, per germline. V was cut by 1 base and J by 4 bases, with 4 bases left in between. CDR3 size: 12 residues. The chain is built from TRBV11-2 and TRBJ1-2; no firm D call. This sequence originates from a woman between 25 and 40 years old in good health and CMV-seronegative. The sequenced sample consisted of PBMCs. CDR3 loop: CASSLGAYGYTF. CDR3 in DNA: TGTGCCAGCAGCTTAGGCGCCTATGGCTACACCTTC.